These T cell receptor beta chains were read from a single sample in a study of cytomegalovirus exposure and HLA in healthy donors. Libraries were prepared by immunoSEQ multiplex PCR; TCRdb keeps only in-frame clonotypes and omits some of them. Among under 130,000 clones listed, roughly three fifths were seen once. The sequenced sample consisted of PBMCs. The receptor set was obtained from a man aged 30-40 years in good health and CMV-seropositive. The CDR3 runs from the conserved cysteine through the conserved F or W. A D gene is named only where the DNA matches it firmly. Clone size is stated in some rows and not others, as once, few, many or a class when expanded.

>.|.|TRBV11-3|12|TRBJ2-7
CASSASHYEQYF
TGTGCCAGCAGCGCCAGTCATTACGAGCAGTACTTC
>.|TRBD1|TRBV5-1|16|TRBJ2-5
CASSSLGTGERETQYF
TGCGCCAGCAGCTCCCTCGGGACAGGGGAGAGGGAGACCCAGTACTTC
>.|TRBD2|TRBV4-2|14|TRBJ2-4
CASSPSGGENIQYF
TGTGCCAGCAGCCCCTCGGGAGGGGAAAACATTCAGTACTTC
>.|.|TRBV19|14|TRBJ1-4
CASSMAVPNEKLFF
TGTGCCAGTAGTATGGCAGTCCCTAATGAAAAACTGTTTTTT
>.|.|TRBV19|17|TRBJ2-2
CASTLLRGTPNTGELFF
TGTGCCAGTACCCTACTCCGTGGGACACCGAACACCGGGGAGCTGTTTTTT
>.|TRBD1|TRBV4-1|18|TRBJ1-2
CASSQVGRDRGLNYGYTF
TGCGCCAGCAGCCAAGTCGGGCGGGACAGGGGGCTTAACTATGGCTACACCTTC
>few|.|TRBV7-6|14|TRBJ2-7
CASSLRQGTDEQYF
TGTGCCAGCAGCTTAAGGCAGGGGACCGACGAGCAGTACTTC
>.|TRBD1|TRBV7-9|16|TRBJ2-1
CASSSLYGTGGNEQFF
TGTGCCAGCAGCTCGCTCTATGGGACAGGGGGAAATGAGCAGTTCTTC
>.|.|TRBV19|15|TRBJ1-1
CASSIQARVYPEAFF
TGTGCCAGTAGTATTCAGGCCAGGGTATACCCTGAAGCTTTCTTT
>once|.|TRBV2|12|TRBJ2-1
CASSRQYNEQFF
TGTGCCAGCAGCAGGCAGTACAATGAGCAGTTCTTC
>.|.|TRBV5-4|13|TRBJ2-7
CATQLGAAVEQYF
TGTGCCACCCAACTTGGAGCAGCGGTAGAGCAGTACTTC
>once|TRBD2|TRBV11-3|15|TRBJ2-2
CASSPGTSGTGELFF
TGTGCCAGCAGCCCCGGGACTAGCGGGACCGGGGAGCTGTTTTTT
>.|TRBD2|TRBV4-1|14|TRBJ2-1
CASSQGLAAGEQFF
TGCGCCAGCAGCCAAGGACTAGCGGCGGGTGAGCAGTTCTTC
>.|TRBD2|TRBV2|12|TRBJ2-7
CASVAGENEQYF
TGTGCCTCGGTAGCGGGGGAAAACGAGCAGTACTTC
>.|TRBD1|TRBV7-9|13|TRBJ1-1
CASSPQGATEAFF
TGTGCCAGCAGCCCACAGGGGGCCACTGAAGCTTTCTTT
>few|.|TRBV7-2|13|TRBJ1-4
CASTDRPNEKLFF
TGTGCCAGTACCGACAGACCTAATGAAAAACTGTTTTTT
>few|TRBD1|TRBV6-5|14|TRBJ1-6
CASRTRDRGSPLHF
TGTGCCAGCAGGACCCGGGACAGGGGTTCACCCCTCCACTTT
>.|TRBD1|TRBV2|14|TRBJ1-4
CASTRTGGGEKLFF
TGTGCCAGCACCCGAACAGGGGGTGGGGAAAAACTGTTTTTT
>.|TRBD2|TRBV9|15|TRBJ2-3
CASSVLAGSTDTQYF
TGTGCCAGCAGCGTTCTAGCGGGGAGCACAGATACGCAGTATTTT
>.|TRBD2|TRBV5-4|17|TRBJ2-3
CASSPPQGLVSPDTQYF
TGTGCCAGCAGCCCCCCCCAGGGACTAGTTTCTCCAGATACGCAGTATTTT
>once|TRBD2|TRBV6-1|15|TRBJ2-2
CASRIGTSVTGELFF
TGTGCCAGCAGGATCGGGACTAGCGTCACCGGGGAGCTGTTTTTT
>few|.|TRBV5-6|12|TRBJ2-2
CASSQGSGELFF
TGTGCCAGCAGTCAGGGTTCCGGGGAGCTGTTTTTT
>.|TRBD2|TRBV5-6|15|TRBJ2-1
CASSLGTSSYNEQFF
TGTGCCAGCAGCTTGGGGACTAGCTCCTACAATGAGCAGTTCTTC
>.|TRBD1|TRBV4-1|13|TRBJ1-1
CASSSQGALGAFF
TGCGCCAGCAGCTCCCAGGGGGCTTTGGGAGCTTTCTTT
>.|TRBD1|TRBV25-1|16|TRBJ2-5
CASSDLGTGVRETQYF
TGTGCCAGCAGTGACTTGGGGACAGGGGTAAGAGAGACCCAGTACTTC
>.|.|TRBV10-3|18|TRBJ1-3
CAISESMVGGTSGNTIYF
TGTGCCATCAGTGAGTCGATGGTCGGGGGAACGTCTGGAAACACCATATATTTT
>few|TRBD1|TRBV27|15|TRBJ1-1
CASRTGGGFSTEAFF
TGTGCCAGCCGGACAGGGGGCGGATTTAGCACTGAAGCTTTCTTT
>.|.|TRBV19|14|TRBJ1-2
CASQLDRNIYGYTF
TGTGCCAGCCAGCTGGACAGAAATATCTATGGCTACACCTTC
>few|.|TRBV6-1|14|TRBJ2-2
CASSPVGDTGELFF
TGTGCCAGCAGCCCAGTAGGGGACACCGGGGAGCTGTTTTTT
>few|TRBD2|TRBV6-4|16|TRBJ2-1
CASSDSTSGGGNEQFF
TGTGCCAGCAGTGACTCAACTAGCGGGGGGGGAAATGAGCAGTTCTTC
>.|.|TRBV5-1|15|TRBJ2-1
CASSSDTFSYNEQFF
TGCGCCAGCAGCTCCGACACCTTCTCCTACAATGAGCAGTTCTTC
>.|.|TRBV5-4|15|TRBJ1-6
CASSLQGIGNSPLHF
TGTGCCAGCAGCCTTCAGGGGATAGGAAATTCACCCCTCCACTTT
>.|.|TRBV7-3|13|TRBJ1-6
CASSLQYNSPLHF
TGTGCCAGCAGCTTACAGTATAATTCACCCCTCCACTTT
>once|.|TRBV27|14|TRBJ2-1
CASSFSDTEDEQFF
TGTGCCAGCAGTTTCTCCGACACGGAGGATGAGCAGTTCTTC
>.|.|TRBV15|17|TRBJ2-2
CATSRDRAGLGTGELFF
TGTGCCACCAGCAGAGATAGGGCAGGGTTGGGCACCGGGGAGCTGTTTTTT
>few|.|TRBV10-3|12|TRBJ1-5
CAISAVNQPQHF
TGTGCCATCAGTGCGGTCAATCAGCCCCAGCATTTT
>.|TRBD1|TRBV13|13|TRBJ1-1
CASQPGGDTEAFF
TGTGCCAGTCAGCCAGGGGGTGACACTGAAGCTTTCTTT
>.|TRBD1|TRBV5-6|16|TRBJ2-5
CASSLVRQGVQETQYF
TGTGCCAGCAGCTTGGTTCGGCAGGGGGTACAAGAGACCCAGTACTTC
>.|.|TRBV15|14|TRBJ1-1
CATSREPLTAEAFF
TGTGCCACCAGCAGAGAGCCCTTGACAGCTGAAGCTTTCTTT
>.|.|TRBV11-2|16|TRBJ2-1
CASSSRQVGPYNEQFF
TGTGCCAGCAGCTCCCGGCAGGTGGGCCCCTACAATGAGCAGTTCTTC
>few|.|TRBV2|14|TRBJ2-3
CASSVAYATDTQYF
TGTGCCAGCAGTGTGGCTTATGCCACAGATACGCAGTATTTT
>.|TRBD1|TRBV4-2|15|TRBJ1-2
CASSQEGTGNYGYTF
TGTGCCAGCAGCCAAGAGGGGACAGGGAACTATGGCTACACCTTC